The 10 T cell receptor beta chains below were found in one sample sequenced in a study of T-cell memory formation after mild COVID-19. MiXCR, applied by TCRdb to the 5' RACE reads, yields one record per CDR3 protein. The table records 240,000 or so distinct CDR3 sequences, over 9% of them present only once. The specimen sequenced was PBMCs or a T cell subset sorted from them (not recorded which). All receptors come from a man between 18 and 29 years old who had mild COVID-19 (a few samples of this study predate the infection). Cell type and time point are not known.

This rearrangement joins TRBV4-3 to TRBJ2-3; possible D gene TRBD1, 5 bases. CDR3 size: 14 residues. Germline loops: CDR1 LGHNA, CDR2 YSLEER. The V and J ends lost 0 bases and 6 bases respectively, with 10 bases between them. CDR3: CASSQDTRADTQYF. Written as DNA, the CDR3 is TGCGCCAGCAGCCAAGATACCAGGGCCGATACGCAGTATTTT.

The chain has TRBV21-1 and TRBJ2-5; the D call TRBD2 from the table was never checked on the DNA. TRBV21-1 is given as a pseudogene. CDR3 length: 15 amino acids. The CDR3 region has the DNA TGTGCCAGCAGTTCTTTAGGGGGAGGAGAAGAGACCCAGTACTTC. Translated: CASSSLGGGEETQYF.

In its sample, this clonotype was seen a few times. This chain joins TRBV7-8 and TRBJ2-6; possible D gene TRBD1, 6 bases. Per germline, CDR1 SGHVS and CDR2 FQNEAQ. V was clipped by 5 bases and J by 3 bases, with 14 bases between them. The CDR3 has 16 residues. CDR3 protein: CASSQGHRGGANVLTF. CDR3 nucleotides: TGTGCCAGCAGCCAGGGACATAGGGGTGGGGCCAACGTCCTGACTTTC. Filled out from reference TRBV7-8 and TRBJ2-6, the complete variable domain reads GAGVSQSPRYKVAKRGQDVALRCDPISGHVSLFWYQQALGQGPEFLTYFQNEAQLDKSGLPSDRFFAERPEGSVSTLKIQRTQQEDSAVYLCASSQGHRGGANVLTFGAGSRLTVL.

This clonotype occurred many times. The DNA of the CDR3 is TGCAGCGTTAACCCTGACAGGGGTAGAGCTTTCTTT. This translates into CSVNPDRGRAFF. This chain joins TRBV29-1 and TRBJ1-1; 8 bases line up with TRBD1. Germline values: CDR1 SQVTM, CDR2 ANQGSEA. This CDR3 has 12 amino acids. Germline trimming cut 5 bases from V and 10 bases from J; bases unmatched to any gene: 9.

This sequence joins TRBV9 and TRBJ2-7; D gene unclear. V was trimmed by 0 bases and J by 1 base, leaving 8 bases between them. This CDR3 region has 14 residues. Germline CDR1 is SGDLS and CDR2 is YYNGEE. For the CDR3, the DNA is TGTGCCAGCAGCGTAGGCTCCGAATCCTACGAGCAGTACGTC. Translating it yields CASSVGSESYEQYV.

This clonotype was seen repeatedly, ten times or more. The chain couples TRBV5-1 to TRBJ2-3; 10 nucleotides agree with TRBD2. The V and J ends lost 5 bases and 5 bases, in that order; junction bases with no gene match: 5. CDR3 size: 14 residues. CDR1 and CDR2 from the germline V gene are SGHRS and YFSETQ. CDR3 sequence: CASRVAGGKDTQYF. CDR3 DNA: TGCGCCAGCAGAGTAGCGGGGGGAAAAGATACGCAGTATTTT.

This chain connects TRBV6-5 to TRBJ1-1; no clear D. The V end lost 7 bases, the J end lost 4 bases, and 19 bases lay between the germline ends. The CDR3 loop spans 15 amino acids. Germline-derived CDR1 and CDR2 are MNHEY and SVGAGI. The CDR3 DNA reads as TGTGCCAGCATTTTTCGAGGGCCCGCCGGCACTGAAGCTTTCTTT. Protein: CASIFRGPAGTEAFF.

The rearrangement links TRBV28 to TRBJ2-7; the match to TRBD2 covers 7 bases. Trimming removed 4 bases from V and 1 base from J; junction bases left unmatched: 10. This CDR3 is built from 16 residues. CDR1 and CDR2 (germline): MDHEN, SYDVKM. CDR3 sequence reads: CASSSLPGGGSYEQYV. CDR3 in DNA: TGTGCCAGCAGTTCTCTCCCGGGGGGTGGTTCCTACGAGCAGTACGTC.

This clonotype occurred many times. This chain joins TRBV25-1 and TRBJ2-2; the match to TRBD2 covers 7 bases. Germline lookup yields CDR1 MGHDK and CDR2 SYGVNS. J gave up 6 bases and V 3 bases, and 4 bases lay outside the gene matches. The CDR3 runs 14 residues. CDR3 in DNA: TGTGCCAGCAGTGAGGCGGGGGAGGCCGGGGAGCTGTTTTTT. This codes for CASSEAGEAGELFF.

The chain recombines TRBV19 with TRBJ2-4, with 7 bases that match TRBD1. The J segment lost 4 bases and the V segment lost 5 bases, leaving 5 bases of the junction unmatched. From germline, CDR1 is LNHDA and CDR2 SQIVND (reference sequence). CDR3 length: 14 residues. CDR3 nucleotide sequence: TGTGCCAGTAGTCTGGGACAGCCAAAAAACATTCAGTACTTC. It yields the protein CASSLGQPKNIQYF.